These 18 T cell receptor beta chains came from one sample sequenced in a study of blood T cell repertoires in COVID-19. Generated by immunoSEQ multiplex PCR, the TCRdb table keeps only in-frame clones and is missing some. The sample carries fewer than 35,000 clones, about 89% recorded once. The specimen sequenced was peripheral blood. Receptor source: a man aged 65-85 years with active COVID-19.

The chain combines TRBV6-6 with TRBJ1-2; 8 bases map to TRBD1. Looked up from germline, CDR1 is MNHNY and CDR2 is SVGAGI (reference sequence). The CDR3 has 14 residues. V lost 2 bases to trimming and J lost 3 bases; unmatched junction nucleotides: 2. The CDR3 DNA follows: TGTGCCAGCAGTTACGGGACAGGAGACTATGGCTACACCTTC. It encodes CASSYGTGDYGYTF.

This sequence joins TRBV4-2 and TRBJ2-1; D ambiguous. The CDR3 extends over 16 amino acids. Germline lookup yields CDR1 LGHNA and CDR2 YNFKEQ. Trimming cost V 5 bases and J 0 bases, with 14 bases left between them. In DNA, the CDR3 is TGTGCCAGCAGCGTCGCTTTACGGAGCTCCTACAATGAGCAGTTCTTC. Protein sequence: CASSVALRSSYNEQFF.

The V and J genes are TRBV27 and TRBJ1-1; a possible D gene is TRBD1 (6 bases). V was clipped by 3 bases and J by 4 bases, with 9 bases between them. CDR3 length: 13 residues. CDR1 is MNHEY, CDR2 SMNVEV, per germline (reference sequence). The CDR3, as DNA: TGTGCCAGCAGTTTCTCGACAGGCACTGAAGCTTTCTTT. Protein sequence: CASSFSTGTEAFF.

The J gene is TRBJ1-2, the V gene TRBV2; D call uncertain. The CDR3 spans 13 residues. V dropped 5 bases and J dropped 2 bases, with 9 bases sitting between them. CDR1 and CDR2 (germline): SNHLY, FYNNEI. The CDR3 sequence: CASSRNRNYGYTF. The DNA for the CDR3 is TGTGCCAGCAGTAGGAACAGAAACTATGGCTACACCTTC.

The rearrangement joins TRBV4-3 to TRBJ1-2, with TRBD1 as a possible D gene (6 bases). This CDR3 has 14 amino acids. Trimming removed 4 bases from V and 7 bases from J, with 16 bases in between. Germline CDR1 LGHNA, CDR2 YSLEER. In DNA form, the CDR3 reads TGCGCCAGCAGCCTCGGGGACATCAGTGGTGGCTACACCTTC. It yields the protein CASSLGDISGGYTF.

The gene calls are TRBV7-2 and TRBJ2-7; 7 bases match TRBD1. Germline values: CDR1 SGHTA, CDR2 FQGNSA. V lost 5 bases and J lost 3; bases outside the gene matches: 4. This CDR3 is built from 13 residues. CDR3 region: CASSLQGIYEQYF. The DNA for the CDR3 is TGTGCCAGCAGCCTACAGGGGATCTACGAGCAGTACTTC. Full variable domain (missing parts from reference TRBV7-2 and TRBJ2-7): GAGVSQSPSNKVTEKGKDVELRCDPISGHTALYWYRQSLGQGLEFLIYFQGNSAPDKSGLPSDRFSAERTGGSVSTLTIQRTQQEDSAVYLCASSLQGIYEQYFGPGTRLTVT.

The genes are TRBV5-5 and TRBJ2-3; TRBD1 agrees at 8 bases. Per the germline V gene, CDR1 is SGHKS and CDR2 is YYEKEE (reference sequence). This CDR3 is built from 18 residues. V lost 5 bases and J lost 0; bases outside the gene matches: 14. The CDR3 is CASRRGGQGFSSTDTQYF. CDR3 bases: TGTGCCAGCAGACGAGGCGGACAGGGATTCTCTAGCACAGATACGCAGTATTTT.

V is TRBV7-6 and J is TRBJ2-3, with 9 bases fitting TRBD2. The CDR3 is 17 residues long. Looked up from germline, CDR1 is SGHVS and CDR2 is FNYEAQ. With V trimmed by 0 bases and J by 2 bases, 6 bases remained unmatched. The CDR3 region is CASSLAVSGGPTDTQYF. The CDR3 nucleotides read TGTGCCAGCAGCTTAGCGGTCAGCGGGGGGCCCACAGATACGCAGTATTTT. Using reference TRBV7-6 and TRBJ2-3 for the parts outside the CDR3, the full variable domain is GAGVSQSPRYKVTKRGQDVALRCDPISGHVSLYWYRQALGQGPEFLTYFNYEAQQDKSGLPNDRFSAERPEGSISTLTIQRTEQRDSAMYRCASSLAVSGGPTDTQYFGPGTRLTVL.

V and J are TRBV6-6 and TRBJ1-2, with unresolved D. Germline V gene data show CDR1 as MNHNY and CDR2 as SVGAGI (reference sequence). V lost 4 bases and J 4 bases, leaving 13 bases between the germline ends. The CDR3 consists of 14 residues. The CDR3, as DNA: TGTGCCAGCAGTTCCGCAAGTAACTCCTATGGCTACACCTTC. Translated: CASSSASNSYGYTF.

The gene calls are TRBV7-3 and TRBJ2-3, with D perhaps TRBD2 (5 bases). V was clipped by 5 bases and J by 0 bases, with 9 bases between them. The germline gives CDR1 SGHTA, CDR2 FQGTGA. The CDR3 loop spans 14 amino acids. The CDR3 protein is CASSAGKSTDTQYF. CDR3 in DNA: TGTGCCAGCAGCGCCGGGAAGAGCACAGATACGCAGTATTTT.

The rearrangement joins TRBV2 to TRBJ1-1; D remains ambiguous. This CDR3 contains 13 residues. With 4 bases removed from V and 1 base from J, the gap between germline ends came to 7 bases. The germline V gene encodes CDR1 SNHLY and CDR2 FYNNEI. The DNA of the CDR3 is TGTGCCAGCAGTGCGGCGGGGAACACTGAAGCTTTCTTT. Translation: CASSAAGNTEAFF.

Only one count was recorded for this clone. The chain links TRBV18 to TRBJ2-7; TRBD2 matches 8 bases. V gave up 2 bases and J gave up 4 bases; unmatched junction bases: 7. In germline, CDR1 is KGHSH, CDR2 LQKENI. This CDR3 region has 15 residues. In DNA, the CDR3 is TGTGCCAGCTCACCAGCGGGGGGCGGCGGTTACGAGCAGTACTTC. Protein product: CASSPAGGGGYEQYF.

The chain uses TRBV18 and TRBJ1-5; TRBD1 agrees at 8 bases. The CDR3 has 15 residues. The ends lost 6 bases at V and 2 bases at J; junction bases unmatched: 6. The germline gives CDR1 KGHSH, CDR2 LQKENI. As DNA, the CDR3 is TGTGCCAGCTCTCCGGACAGGGTGGGCAATCAGCCCCAGCATTTT. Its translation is CASSPDRVGNQPQHF.

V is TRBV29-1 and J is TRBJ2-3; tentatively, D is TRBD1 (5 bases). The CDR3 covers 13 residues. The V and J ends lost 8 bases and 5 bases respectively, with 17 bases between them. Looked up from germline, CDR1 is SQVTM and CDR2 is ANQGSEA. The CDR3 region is CSIEVQARDTQYF. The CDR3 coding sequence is TGCAGCATAGAGGTACAGGCCAGAGATACGCAGTATTTT.

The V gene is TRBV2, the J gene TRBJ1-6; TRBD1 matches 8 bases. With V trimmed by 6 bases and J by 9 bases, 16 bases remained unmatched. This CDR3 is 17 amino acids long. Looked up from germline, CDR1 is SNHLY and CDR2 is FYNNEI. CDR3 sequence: CASSLPLWTGSSSPLHF. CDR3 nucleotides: TGTGCCAGCAGCCTCCCCCTCTGGACAGGGTCGAGTTCACCCCTCCACTTT.

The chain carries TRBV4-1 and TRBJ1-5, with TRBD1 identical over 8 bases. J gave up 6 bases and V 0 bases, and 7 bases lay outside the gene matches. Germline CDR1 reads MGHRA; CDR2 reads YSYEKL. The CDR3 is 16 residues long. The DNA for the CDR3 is TGCGCCAGCAGCCAAGAGGGACAGGTGGCAAGTCAGCCCCAGCATTTT. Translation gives CASSQEGQVASQPQHF.

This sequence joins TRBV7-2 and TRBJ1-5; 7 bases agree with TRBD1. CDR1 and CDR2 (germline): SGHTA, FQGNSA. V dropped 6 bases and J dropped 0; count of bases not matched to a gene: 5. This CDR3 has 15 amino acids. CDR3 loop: CASSSGQVSNQPQHF. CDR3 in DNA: TGTGCCAGCAGTTCCGGACAGGTTAGCAATCAGCCCCAGCATTTT.

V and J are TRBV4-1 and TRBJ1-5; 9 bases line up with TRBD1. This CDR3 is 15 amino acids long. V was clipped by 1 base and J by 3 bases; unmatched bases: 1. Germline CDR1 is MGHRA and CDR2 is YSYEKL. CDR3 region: CASSQGTGDNQPQHF. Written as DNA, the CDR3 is TGCGCCAGCAGCCAAGGGACAGGGGACAATCAGCCCCAGCATTTT.